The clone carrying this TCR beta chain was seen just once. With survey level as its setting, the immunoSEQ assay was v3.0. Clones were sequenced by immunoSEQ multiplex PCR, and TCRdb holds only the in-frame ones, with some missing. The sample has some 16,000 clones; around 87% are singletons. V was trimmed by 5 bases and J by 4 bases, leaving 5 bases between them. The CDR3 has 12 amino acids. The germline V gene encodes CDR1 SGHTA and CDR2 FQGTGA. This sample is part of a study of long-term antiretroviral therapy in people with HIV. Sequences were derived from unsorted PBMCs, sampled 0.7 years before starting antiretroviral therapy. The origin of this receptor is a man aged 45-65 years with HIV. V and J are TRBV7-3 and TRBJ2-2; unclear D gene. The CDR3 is CASSPGTGELFF. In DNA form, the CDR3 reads TGTGCCAGCAGCCCAGGCACCGGGGAGCTGTTTTTT.